This T cell receptor (beta chain) comes out of a study of cytomegalovirus exposure and HLA in healthy donors (dated by TCRdb to between 2016 and 2019). Regarding the study in general: According to an earlier analysis of 587 of the donors, about 179 million T cells yielded 117 million unique TCR beta sequences and 276 Gb of sequence data. Rather than drawing on any new phenotypic data, the later analysis identified candidate immune exposures from TCR beta sequences and the way those sequences occurred across donors. Roughly 300 gigabases of sequencing data and approximately 91 million unique TCR sequences made up an early release that covered approximately 620 HLA-typed donors. The study profiled the T cell repertoires of under 700 subjects by immunosequencing and related them to cytomegalovirus serostatus. To predict cytomegalovirus infection status, the study brought together high-throughput TCR immunosequencing, statistical association of individual TCRs with disease status, and machine learning. To study patterns of TCR occurrence, a later analysis re-analyzed previously published TCR beta repertoires from hundreds of donors and added high-resolution HLA genotyping. Roughly 5 DR-DQ haplotypes were handled as single units for association and clustering because linkage in the cohort was strong. Every discovery cohort repertoire had been produced on one sequencing platform. Typing coverage differed by locus: A, B, C, DRB1 and DQB1 were typed in roughly 629-630 donors, DQA1 in approximately 520, DPA1 in some 610, and DPB1 in 472. An earlier analysis of several hundred of the donors applied high-throughput TCR beta sequencing to assess whether each TCR beta V gene segment acted as functional or pseudogenic. In a later genetic analysis, genome-wide SNP genotypes for about 65% of the 666 donors were used, and that subset was treated as a discovery cohort. The study was designed to test whether signatures of past pathogen exposure could be identified by cataloging public T cell receptors. Donor age, sex, ethnicity and CMV serostatus were collected together with the repertoire data. Class I and class II HLA loci were covered by the typing at four-digit resolution. Along with the roughly 670-subject first cohort, a separate validation cohort of over a hundred different subjects was used. Across 398 genotyped donors of the cohort, an average of roughly 250,000 unique TCR beta nucleotide sequences per donor were sequenced, and 15% to 20% of those sequences were non-productive. Among the approximately 400 genotyped donors, approximately 82% belonged to the genetic ancestry cluster associated with self-reported Caucasian donors.

The cohort consisted of some 670 healthy bone marrow donors. At the time of sampling, all cohort members were nominally healthy, though unrecorded immune exposures were likely present. The donor tested CMV seronegative, placing the donor among the 350 or so seronegative members of the cohort. A peripheral blood sample was collected from each donor, and TCR beta sequencing was performed on peripheral blood mononuclear cells. The Qiagen DNeasy Blood Extraction Kit was used to extract genomic DNA from the blood cell samples. Receptors were amplified or captured by the immunoSEQ multiplex PCR assay. The multiplex PCR relied on a mix of 60 forward primers for TCR Vbeta segments and 13 reverse primers for TCR Jbeta segments. The CDR3 region of rearranged TCR beta genes was amplified from genomic DNA with a multiplex PCR assay. Amplified TCR beta libraries were sequenced as 87-base-pair reads on the Illumina HiSeq System. The authors' pipeline ran thus. A later analysis counted some 74 million unique TCR beta chains across the 550 to 800 repertoires, and some 11 million of these chains were shared by at least two donors. Raw reads were error-corrected and collapsed into unique sequences by a nearest-neighbor algorithm in which closely related sequences were merged to remove PCR and sequencing errors. V, D and J gene segments were assigned by aligning CDR3 sequences to IMGT reference sequences. For a sequence to be retained, at least a six-nucleotide match to both a V gene segment and a J gene segment was required. A rearrangement counted as productive if the CDR3 had no stop codons and remained in frame with V and J, and every other rearrangement counted as non-productive. Following IMGT convention, CDR3 was defined as the stretch from the second conserved V-encoded cysteine to the conserved J-encoded phenylalanine. Sequences without an unambiguous match to a single V gene segment were excluded from the earlier analysis of about 640 of the donors. In an earlier analysis of a few hundred of the donors, V segments were called functional above 56.7% productive rearrangements and were called segregating when the between-donor standard deviation exceeded 5%. A statistical classification framework was built to diagnose cytomegalovirus status from the catalog of TCR beta chain sequences. In a later analysis, TCR nucleotide sequences were compared against IMGT/GENE-DB human TR gene sequences so that V and J genes could be assigned. Using the TCRdist pipeline, a later analysis assigned CDR3 sequences along with most-parsimonious VDJ recombination scenarios. A later analysis defined each TCR beta chain by its CDR3 amino acid sequence plus V-gene family, and excluded reads lacking a unique V-gene family. As a way to deal with suspected cross-contamination and a sequencing artifact, a later analysis dropped 500 to 700 nucleotide sequences that were highly shared and had low generation probability. In a later analysis, a clonal expansion index for each public chain was calculated from normalized within-repertoire ranks of inferred template counts. In a later analysis, generation probabilities were computed with a VDJ recombination model fitted to out-of-frame rearrangements, and the resulting probabilities were checked against IGoR. Hypergeometric tests were used in a later analysis to score TCR-TCR, TCR-HLA and TCR-CMV co-occurrence, with a repertoire-size bias correction applied to the TCR pairs. To estimate false discovery rates, a later analysis permuted the HLA or CMV assignments 20 times. A later analysis grouped co-occurring TCRs with DBSCAN, adding TCRdist sequence similarity when clustering within HLA-allele-positive subsets. For co-occurrence clustering, repertoires with fewer than 30,000 or more than 120,000 public chains were excluded, along with five repertoires with anomalous nucleotide sharing. The immuneACCESS repertoire file appears here via TCRdb, limited to in-frame rearrangements. These files lack a portion of the clones; in checked studies, under half of the deficit traces to unresolved V genes, and the cause of the others is not known. From that table come the V and J calls and clone size; the DNA was used to work out D and trimming. In this sample the table shows 80,000 to 100,000 clones, about 80% of which occur a single time. Of the sample, around 3.5% falls within the top ten clones.

The junction carries 12 bases between V and J, which are trimmed by 1 base and 2 bases respectively. CDR1 and CDR2, looked up from the germline V gene, are MNHEY and SVGAGI. The cysteine opens and the phenylalanine closes a CDR3 of 16 amino acids. The only DNA kept is the CDR3, 48 bases in frame from the first base. Turning to this clone: This receptor's antigen is unknown. Base qualities are missing; no much larger clone stands one base away.

The research as a whole found: The sequencing pipeline was judged likely to have produced a cluster of highly shared sequence variants as a technical artifact. In a later analysis, around 15,000 TCR beta sequences were associated with specific HLA alleles at a false discovery rate of 0.05. Presence/absence analyses assumed roughly uniform sequencing depth across donors, an assumption that may not hold. The earlier analysis of approximately 560 of the donors excluded 15 to 20 rarely observed V segments, including chromosome 9 orphons, because counts were too low. A further reported finding was that TCR beta sequences accurately predicted the HLA-A and HLA-B alleles for most subjects in the first cohort. A later analysis found that most CMV-associated TCR beta chains appeared HLA-restricted, with HLA associations seemingly driven largely by CMV exposure. Because some donors lacked HLA typing at each locus, the association tests relied only on the typed subset. A later analysis reported that several top co-occurrence clusters appeared linked to parvovirus B19, influenza, CMV and Epstein-Barr virus. An earlier analysis of several hundred of the donors showed that most TCR beta V segments appeared in productive rearrangements either about 87% or about 30% of the time, which broadly matched IMGT annotations. Compared with equally common non-associated chains, HLA-associated TCR beta chains in a later analysis were more clonally expanded and had lower generation probabilities. The authors suggested that the approach could potentially be extended to other disease states and immunological phenotypes. The classifier was reported to diagnose cytomegalovirus status with high specificity and sensitivity in both the original and validation cohorts. In vitro tests confirmed that a few of the cytomegalovirus-associated TCR beta chains recognize cytomegalovirus antigens. The study gave a list of more than 150 TCR beta chains associated with cytomegalovirus. A later genetic analysis reported fewer N-insertions in productive TCRs among donors in an Asian-associated ancestry cluster than the roughly 700-donor mean. The cohort was sequenced for TCR beta chains only, and without alpha or paired-chain data the features that could be detected were limited. Some IMGT-functional V segments, including TRBV6-2 and TRBV6-3, could not be told apart with the 87-base-pair reads, so those segments were excluded. Linkage disequilibrium might explain the correlated functional status among segregating V segments, but an unknown experimental factor could not be excluded. Most TCR sequences were seen in very few donors, while some public TCRs were found in many individuals. In a later genetic analysis, a missense DCLRE1C variant was associated with V-gene and J-gene trimming of TCR beta chains, and the association was replicated in an independent cohort. Strong co-occurrence of HLA alleles, especially DR and DQ, made assigning TCR associations to individual alleles difficult. CMV serostatus was the only immune exposure information available for the cohort. According to a later analysis, TCR association rates differed among HLA loci, with DRB1 alleles showing the most associated TCRs and HLA-C alleles showing the fewest.

The sequenced sample was PBMCs. The rearrangement combines TRBV6-5 with TRBJ1-5; the D gene cannot be resolved reliably. This receptor was identified in a man between 35 and 55 years old in good health and CMV-seronegative. The nucleotides read TGTGCCAGCAGTTACTTCGGGGTTGGTGGCAATCAGCCCCAGCATTTT. The encoded protein is CASSYFGVGGNQPQHF.